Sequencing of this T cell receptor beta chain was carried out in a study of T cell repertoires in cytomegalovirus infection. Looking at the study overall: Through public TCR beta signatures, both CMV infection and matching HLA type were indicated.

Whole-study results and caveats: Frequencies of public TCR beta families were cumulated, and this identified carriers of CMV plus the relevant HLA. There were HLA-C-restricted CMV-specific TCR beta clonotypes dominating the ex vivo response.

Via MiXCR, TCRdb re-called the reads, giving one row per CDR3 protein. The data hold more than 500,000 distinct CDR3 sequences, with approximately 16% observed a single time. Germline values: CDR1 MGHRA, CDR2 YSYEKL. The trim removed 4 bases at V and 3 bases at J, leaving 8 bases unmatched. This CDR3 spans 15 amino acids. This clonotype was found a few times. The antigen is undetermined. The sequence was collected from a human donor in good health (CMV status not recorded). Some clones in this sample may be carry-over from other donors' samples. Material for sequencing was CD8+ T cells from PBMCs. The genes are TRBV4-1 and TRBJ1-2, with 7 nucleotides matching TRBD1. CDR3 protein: CASSLTQGIDYGYTF. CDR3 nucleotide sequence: TGCGCCAGCAGCCTAACACAGGGGATCGACTATGGCTACACCTTC.